A selection of T cell receptor beta chains follows, all from one sample in a study of blood T cells in healthy people across ages. TCRdb recomputed calls from the 5' RACE reads with MiXCR, one row per CDR3 protein. The data contain 1.5 million to 1.9 million distinct CDR3 sequences, 35% to 45% of them seen just once; the ten biggest clones take up roughly 3.7%. The sequencing sample was made of blood. These receptors were taken from a young woman in good health. Each CDR3 is given with its conserved first and last residue. The D gene is left open where the match is weak. The size entry is marked missing in some rows and otherwise reads once, few, many or a size class.

J gene,V gene,D gene,clone size,CDR3 DNA,CDR3 protein
TRBJ2-1,TRBV11-2,TRBD1,few,TGTGCCAGCAGCTCGGGACAGGGAATGGATGAGCAGTTCTTC,CASSSGQGMDEQFF
TRBJ2-5,TRBV6-5,TRBD2,NA,TGTGCCAGCAGTTACTCCGGACTAGCGGAGACCCAGTACTTC,CASSYSGLAETQYF
TRBJ1-6,TRBV29-1,NA,NA,TGCAGCCATCAAGGGGTACTACCCCTCCACTTT,CSHQGVLPLHF
TRBJ2-3,TRBV20-1,NA,NA,TGCAGTGCTAGAGATTGGTCCTACCGGGTTAGCACAGATACGCAGTATTTT,CSARDWSYRVSTDTQYF
TRBJ1-2,TRBV27,NA,once,TGTGCCAGCGGGCCGGGGGCTAACTATGGCTACACCTTC,CASGPGANYGYTF
TRBJ2-3,TRBV20-1,NA,NA,TGCAGTGGTATACGTGGGGTCGCTACCTTCGATACGCAGTATTTT,CSGIRGVATFDTQYF
TRBJ1-2,TRBV29-1,NA,NA,TGCAGCGTGGGGTTCGGAGCCGGGAAGGCTAGCCATGGCTACACCTTC,CSVGFGAGKASHGYTF
TRBJ1-1,TRBV20-1,NA,NA,TGCAGTGCTAGAGATTCGGCCAGTCGGACTGAAGCTTTCTTT,CSARDSASRTEAFF
TRBJ1-1,TRBV3-1,TRBD1,NA,TGTGCCAGCAGCCAAGTGCGGACAGGGGGCTTGAAGGGCGCTGAAGCTTTCTTT,CASSQVRTGGLKGAEAFF
TRBJ1-1,TRBV6-5,TRBD1,few,TGTGCCAGCAGTGGGAGACAGGGTTGGAACACTGAAGCTTTCTTT,CASSGRQGWNTEAFF
TRBJ1-5,TRBV12-3/TRBV12-4,NA,few,TGTGCCAGCAGTGCGACGGGGTCCCACAATCAGCCCCAGCATTTT,CASSATGSHNQPQHF
TRBJ2-1,TRBV29-1,NA,many,TGCAGCGGCTACTACAATGAGCAGTTCTTC,CSGYYNEQFF
TRBJ1-2,TRBV20-1,TRBD1,NA,TGCAGCTTCGGGGGGGGACAGGCGGCTCTCTACACCTTC,CSFGGGQAALYTF
TRBJ2-1,TRBV9,TRBD2,few,TGTGCCAGCAGCCGACAAGTAGCGGGGGCATACAATGAGCAGTTCTTC,CASSRQVAGAYNEQFF
TRBJ2-3,TRBV27,NA,NA,TGTGCCAGCATTGACGGACTCAGCACAGATACGCAGTATTTT,CASIDGLSTDTQYF
TRBJ1-1,TRBV5-1,NA,few,TGCGCCAGCAGCGTCACGACGTCAATGAACACTGAAGCTTTCTTT,CASSVTTSMNTEAFF
TRBJ1-2,TRBV25-1,NA,few,TGTGCCAGCAGTGAATCGGGCAGCTTCTATGGCTACACCTTC,CASSESGSFYGYTF
TRBJ2-1,TRBV20-1,NA,NA,TGCAGTGCTAGTTCGGCCAGTGGAGCCTCCTACAATGAGCAGTTCTTC,CSASSASGASYNEQFF
TRBJ2-5,TRBV11-1,NA,NA,TGTGCCAGCAGCTTAGACGAGGACCAAGAGACCCAGTACTTC,CASSLDEDQETQYF
TRBJ2-7,TRBV20-1,NA,NA,TGCAGTGCCAAGGGTGGCCTCCCGTACGAGCAGTACTTC,CSAKGGLPYEQYF
TRBJ1-2,TRBV7-2,NA,many,TGTGCCAGCAGCTTAGGAAACAGTTATGGCTACACCTTC,CASSLGNSYGYTF
TRBJ2-7,TRBV5-1,TRBD2,NA,TGCGCCAGCAGCTTGTTTCCGGGACTAGAATTCAACGAGCAGTACTTC,CASSLFPGLEFNEQYF
TRBJ2-3,TRBV7-2,NA,NA,TGTGCCAGCAGCTCAACCGGGACAAATACGCAGTATTTT,CASSSTGTNTQYF
TRBJ1-2,TRBV7-9,NA,NA,TGTGCCAGCAGCTTACGCGCAGGAGGGAAGGATGGCTACACCTTC,CASSLRAGGKDGYTF
TRBJ2-3,TRBV29-1,TRBD2,NA,TGCAGCGTTTTTCTAGCGGGGGGGAGCACAGATACGCAGTATTTT,CSVFLAGGSTDTQYF
TRBJ2-7,TRBV7-6,TRBD2,many,TGTGCCAGCAGCTTAGGGGGACTAGCTAACTACGAGCAGTACTTC,CASSLGGLANYEQYF
TRBJ2-7,TRBV2,TRBD2,few,TGTGCCAGCAATCGGAGACTAGCGGGGGCATCCTACGAGCAGTACTTC,CASNRRLAGASYEQYF
TRBJ2-5,TRBV27,NA,many,TGTGCCAGCAGAACCTTTAGCGAGAAGCAGTACTTC,CASRTFSEKQYF
TRBJ2-1,TRBV20-1,TRBD2,few,TGCAGTGCTATTCGGGGGGGAGCAGTCAATGAGCAGTTCTTC,CSAIRGGAVNEQFF